This T cell receptor beta chain is from a study of T cells in Graves' hyperthyroidism and ophthalmopathy. The source material, RNA transcripts, was used to amplify TCR beta CDR3 regions. HTBI primers were used for first-round RT-PCR of the TCR CDR3. TCRdb fed the multiplex PCR reads into MiXCR, producing one record per CDR3 protein. The sample yields under 350,000 distinct CDR3 sequences, about 13% seen once. The germline V gene has CDR1 LNHDA and CDR2 SQIVND (reference sequence). Trimming stripped 4 bases from V and 1 base from J, with 13 bases between. CDR3 length equals 15 residues. The gene calls are TRBV19 and TRBJ1-1, with D unresolved. Sequenced input: blood. This receptor was identified in a woman aged 40 to 50 with Graves' ophthalmopathy. The CDR3, as DNA: TGTGCCAGTAGTACCCGGAGAGGCTCGAACACTGAAGCTTTCTTT. This encodes CASSTRRGSNTEAFF.